This entry features one TCR beta chain sequence. Its target is not known. Average productive template count per sample was roughly 38,000. Assay: immunoSEQ multiplex PCR; the TCRdb copy retains only in-frame clones and omits some. The sample records about 7,800 clones, 91% being singletons. This CDR3 is built from 12 residues. Germline V gene data show CDR1 as SGHAT and CDR2 as FQDESV (reference sequence). The V gene lost 5 bases and the J gene lost 3 bases, with 8 bases spanning the gap. The data were obtained in a study of STAT3 mutations in large granular lymphocyte leukemia. Study in general: Roughly half of the longitudinally sequenced T-LGLL patients carried detectable canonical activating STAT3 mutations.

Findings of the study overall: Treatment regimens differed across patients between samplings. Some patients had persisting codominant clonotypes that could mask small clones. Every T-LGLL patient had at least one immunodominant TCRbeta clonotype.

The genes are TRBV11-1 and TRBJ2-7; D call uncertain. The sequencing sample was made of peripheral blood mononuclear cells. The TCR comes from a man in his fifties with T-cell large granular lymphocyte leukemia. Some clones in this sample may be carry-over from other donors' samples. CDR3 in amino acids: CASSPNNYEQYF. In DNA form, the CDR3 reads TGTGCCAGCAGCCCTAACAACTACGAGCAGTACTTC.